This T cell receptor beta chain was found in a study of blood T cell repertoires in COVID-19 (dated by TCRdb to about 2020). Study-level background: Samples from collaborators originated in the United States, Italy and Spain and spanned both the acute and convalescent phases of COVID-19. The samples were drawn from two sources: the first 160 participants of the ongoing ImmuneRACE study, and some 1,300 subjects contributed by 6 global collaborators. HLA class I and class II types, where available, came from metadata supplied by the sample provider rather than from assay-based typing. The repertoires were released in a freely available public database meant as a resource for research on the immune response to SARS-CoV-2. A de-identified subject ID, COVID-19 status, age in years and sex were almost always included in the sample metadata. Subjects who had been exposed to COVID-19, were actively infected with it, or had recovered from it provided the deeply sampled blood TCRbeta repertoires that made up the dataset. The prospective study material was composed of cDNA or gDNA derived from T cells, B-cell-depleted T cells, or PBMCs.

TCRbeta CDR3 regions were amplified from genomic DNA using the immunoSEQ Assay, a bias-controlled multiplex PCR. The published analysis was carried out like this. The number of nucleated cells in each sample was estimated from the amplification of reference gene primers within the assay. Sequence reads were collapsed and filtered to measure the absolute abundance of every unique TCRbeta CDR3 rearrangement. For each sample, productive Simpson clonality was calculated as the square root of Simpson's diversity index over productive rearrangements. Not all clones reach the TCRdb copy of this immuneACCESS table, which keeps in-frame sequences only. Checked studies attribute under half of the gap to unresolved V genes and leave the rest unexplained. The V and J calls and clone size were taken over from that table, and D and trimming were inferred from the DNA. The sample records around 50,000 clones, roughly 90% of which are singletons. Of the sample, roughly 2.3% falls within the top ten clones.

CDR1 KGHDR and CDR2 SFDVKD are derived from the germline V gene. Counted from cysteine to phenylalanine, this CDR3 has 15 amino acids. Left in the record is the CDR3 DNA by itself, 45 bases read in frame from the first base. Trimming removed 4 bases from V and 7 bases from J, leaving 13 bases between the germline ends. The collaborating institutions used their own protocols to collect whole blood in K2EDTA tubes. Collaborator samples were shipped for TCRbeta analysis as frozen whole blood, isolated PBMCs, or DNA extracted from either sample type. General study outcomes and caveats: How much clinical and demographic metadata was included differed by source and by participant, and the metadata was provided uncurated.

A remark on this clone: Its antigen specificity is not known. Base qualities are not at hand, and no much larger clone is one base apart.

The TCR originated in a human donor in a cohort sampled during active COVID-19. Sequencing was carried out using peripheral blood. This chain is built from TRBV24-1 and TRBJ2-6; the D gene is perhaps TRBD1, on 6 matching bases. CDR3 loop: CATSDTRGLANVLTF. The DNA reads as follows: TGTGCCACCAGTGACACGAGGGGGTTAGCCAACGTCCTGACTTTC.